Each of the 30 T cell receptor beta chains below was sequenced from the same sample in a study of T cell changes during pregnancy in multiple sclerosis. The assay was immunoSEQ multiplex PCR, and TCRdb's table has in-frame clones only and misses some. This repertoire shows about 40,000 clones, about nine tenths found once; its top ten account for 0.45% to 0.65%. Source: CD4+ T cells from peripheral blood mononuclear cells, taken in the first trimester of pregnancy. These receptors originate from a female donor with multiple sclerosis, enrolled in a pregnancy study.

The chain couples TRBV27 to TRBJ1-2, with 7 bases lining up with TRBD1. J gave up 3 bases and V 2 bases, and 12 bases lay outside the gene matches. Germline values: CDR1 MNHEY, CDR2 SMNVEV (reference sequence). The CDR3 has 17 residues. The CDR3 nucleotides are TGTGCCAGCAGTTTAAGGGGAACAGGGGCCTCCTACTATGGCTACACCTTC. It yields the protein CASSLRGTGASYYGYTF.

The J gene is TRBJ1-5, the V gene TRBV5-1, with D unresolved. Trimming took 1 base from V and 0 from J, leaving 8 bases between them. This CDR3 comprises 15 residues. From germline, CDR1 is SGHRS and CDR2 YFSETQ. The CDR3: CASSLRAGSNQPQHF. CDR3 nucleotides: TGCGCCAGCAGCTTGCGCGCTGGTAGCAATCAGCCCCAGCATTTT. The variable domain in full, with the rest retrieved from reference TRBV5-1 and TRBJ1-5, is KAGVTQTPRYLIKTRGQQVTLSCSPISGHRSVSWYQQTPGQGLQFLFEYFSETQRNKGNFPGRFSGRQFSNSRSEMNVSTLELGDSALYLCASSLRAGSNQPQHFGDGTRLSIL.

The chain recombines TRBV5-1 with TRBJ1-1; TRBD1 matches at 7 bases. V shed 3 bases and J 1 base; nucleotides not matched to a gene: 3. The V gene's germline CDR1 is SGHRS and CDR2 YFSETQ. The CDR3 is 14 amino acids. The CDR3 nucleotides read TGCGCCAGCAGCTCGACAGGGACGAACACTGAAGCTTTCTTT. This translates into CASSSTGTNTEAFF.

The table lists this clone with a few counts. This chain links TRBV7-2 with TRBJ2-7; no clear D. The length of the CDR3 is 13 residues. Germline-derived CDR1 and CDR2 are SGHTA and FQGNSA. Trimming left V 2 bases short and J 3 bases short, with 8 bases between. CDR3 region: CASSLLADYEQYF. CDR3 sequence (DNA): TGTGCCAGCAGCTTATTGGCAGACTACGAGCAGTACTTC.

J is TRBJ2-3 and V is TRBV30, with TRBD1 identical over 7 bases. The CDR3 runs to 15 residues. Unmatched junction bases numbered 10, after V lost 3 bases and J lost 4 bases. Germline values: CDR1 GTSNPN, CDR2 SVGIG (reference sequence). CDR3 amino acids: CAWSDLGQAADTQYF. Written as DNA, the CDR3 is TGTGCCTGGAGCGATCTTGGACAGGCTGCAGATACGCAGTATTTT.

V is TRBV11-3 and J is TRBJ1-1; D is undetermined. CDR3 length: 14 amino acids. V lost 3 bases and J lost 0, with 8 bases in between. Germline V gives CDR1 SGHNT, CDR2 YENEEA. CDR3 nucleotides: TGTGCCAGCAGCTTTACGAACATGAACACTGAAGCTTTCTTT. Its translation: CASSFTNMNTEAFF.

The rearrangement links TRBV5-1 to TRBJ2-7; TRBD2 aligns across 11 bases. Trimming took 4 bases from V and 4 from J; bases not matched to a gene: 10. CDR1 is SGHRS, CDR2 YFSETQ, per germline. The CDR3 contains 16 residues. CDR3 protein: CASSPSLAGVQYEQYF. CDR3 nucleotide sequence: TGCGCCAGCAGCCCGTCACTAGCGGGAGTTCAGTACGAGCAGTACTTC. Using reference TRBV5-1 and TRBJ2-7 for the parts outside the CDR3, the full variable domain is KAGVTQTPRYLIKTRGQQVTLSCSPISGHRSVSWYQQTPGQGLQFLFEYFSETQRNKGNFPGRFSGRQFSNSRSEMNVSTLELGDSALYLCASSPSLAGVQYEQYFGPGTRLTVT.

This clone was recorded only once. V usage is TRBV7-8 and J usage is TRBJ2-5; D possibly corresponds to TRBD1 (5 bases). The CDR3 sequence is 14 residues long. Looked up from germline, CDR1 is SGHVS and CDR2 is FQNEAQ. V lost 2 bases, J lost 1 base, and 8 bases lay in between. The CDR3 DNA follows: TGTGCCAGCAGCTTAATCACAGGCCAAGAGACCCAGTACTTC. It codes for CASSLITGQETQYF. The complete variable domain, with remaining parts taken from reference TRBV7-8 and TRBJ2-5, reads GAGVSQSPRYKVAKRGQDVALRCDPISGHVSLFWYQQALGQGPEFLTYFQNEAQLDKSGLPSDRFFAERPEGSVSTLKIQRTQQEDSAVYLCASSLITGQETQYFGPGTRLLVL.

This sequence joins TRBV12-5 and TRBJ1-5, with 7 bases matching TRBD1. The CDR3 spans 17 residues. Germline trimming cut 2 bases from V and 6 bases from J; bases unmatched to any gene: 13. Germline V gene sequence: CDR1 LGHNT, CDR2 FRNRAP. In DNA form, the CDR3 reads TGTGCTAGTGGTTTGCTGACGACAGGGTTGGGCGGTCAGCCCCAGCATTTT. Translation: CASGLLTTGLGGQPQHF.

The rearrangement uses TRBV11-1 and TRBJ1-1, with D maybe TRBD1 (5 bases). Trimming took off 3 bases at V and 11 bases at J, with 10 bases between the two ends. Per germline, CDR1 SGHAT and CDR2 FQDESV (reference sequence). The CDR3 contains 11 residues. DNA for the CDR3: TGTGCCAGCAGCTTGGCAGGGTTGGCTTTCTTT. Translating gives CASSLAGLAFF.

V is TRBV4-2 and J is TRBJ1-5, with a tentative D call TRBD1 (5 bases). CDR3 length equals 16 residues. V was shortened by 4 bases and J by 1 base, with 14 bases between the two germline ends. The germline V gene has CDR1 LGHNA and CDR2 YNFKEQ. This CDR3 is CASSPQGGGSNQPQHF. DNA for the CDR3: TGTGCCAGCAGCCCCCAGGGCGGGGGGAGCAATCAGCCCCAGCATTTT.

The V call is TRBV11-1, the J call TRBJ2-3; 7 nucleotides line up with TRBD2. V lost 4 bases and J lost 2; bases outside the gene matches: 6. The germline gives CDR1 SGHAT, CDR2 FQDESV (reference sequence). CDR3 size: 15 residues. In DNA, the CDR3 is TGTGCCAGCAGCTCCCGGGGAGGGACCACAGATACGCAGTATTTT. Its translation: CASSSRGGTTDTQYF. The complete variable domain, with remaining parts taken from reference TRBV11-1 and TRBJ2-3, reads EAEVAQSPRYKITEKSQAVAFWCDPISGHATLYWYRQILGQGPELLVQFQDESVVDDSQLPKDRFSAERLKGVDSTLKIQPAELGDSAMYLCASSSRGGTTDTQYFGPGTRLTVL.

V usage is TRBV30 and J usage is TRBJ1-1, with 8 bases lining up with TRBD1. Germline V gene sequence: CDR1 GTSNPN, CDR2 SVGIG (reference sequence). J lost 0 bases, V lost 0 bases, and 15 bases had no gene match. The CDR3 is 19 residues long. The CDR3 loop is CAWSVPPLWGQVMNTEAFF. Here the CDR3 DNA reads TGTGCCTGGAGTGTACCTCCTCTCTGGGGACAGGTGATGAACACTGAAGCTTTCTTT.

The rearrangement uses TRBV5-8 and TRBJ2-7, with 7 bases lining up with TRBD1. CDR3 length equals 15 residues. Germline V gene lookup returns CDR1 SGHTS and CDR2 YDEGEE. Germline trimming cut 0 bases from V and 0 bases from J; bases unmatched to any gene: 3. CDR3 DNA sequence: TGTGCCAGCAGCTTGGGACAGGGACCCTCCTACGAGCAGTACTTC. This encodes CASSLGQGPSYEQYF.

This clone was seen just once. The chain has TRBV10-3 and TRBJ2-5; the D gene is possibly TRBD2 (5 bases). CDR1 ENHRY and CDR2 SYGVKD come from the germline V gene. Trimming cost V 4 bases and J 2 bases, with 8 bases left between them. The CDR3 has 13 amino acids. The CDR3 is CAISGTEQETQYF. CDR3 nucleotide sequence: TGTGCCATCAGTGGGACTGAACAAGAGACCCAGTACTTC.

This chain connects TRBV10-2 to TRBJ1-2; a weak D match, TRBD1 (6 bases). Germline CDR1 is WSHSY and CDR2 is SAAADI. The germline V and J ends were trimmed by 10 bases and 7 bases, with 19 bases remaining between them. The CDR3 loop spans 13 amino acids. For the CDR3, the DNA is TGCGCCACACAACGGAACAGGGAGGGTGGCTACACCTTC. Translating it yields CATQRNREGGYTF.

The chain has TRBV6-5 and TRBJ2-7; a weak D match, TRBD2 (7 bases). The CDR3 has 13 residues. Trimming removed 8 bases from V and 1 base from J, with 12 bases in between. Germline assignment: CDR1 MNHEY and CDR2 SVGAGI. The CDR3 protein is CASFGGPSYEQYF. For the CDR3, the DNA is TGTGCCAGCTTCGGGGGGCCTTCCTACGAGCAGTACTTC.

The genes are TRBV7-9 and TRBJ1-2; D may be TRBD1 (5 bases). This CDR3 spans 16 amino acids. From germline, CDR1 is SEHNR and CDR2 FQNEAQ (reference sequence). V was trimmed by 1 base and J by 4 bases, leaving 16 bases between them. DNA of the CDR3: TGTGCCAGCAGCTTAGAAGGGGCTAAAAGGATCTATGGCTACACCTTC. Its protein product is CASSLEGAKRIYGYTF.

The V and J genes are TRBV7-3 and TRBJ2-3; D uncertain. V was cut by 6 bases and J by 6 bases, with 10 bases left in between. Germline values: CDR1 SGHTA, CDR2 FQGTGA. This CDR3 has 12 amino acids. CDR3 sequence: CASSSRSDTQYF. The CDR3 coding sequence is TGTGCCAGCAGTTCCCGTTCGGATACGCAGTATTTT.

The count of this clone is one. The CDR3 here is CASSLGGQRGNIQYF. In DNA form, the CDR3 reads TGTGCCAGCAGCTTAGGGGGACAGCGAGGGAACATTCAGTACTTC. The chain couples TRBV7-8 to TRBJ2-4, with TRBD1 matching over 7 bases. J gave up 7 bases and V 1 base, and 7 bases lay outside the gene matches. Germline V gives CDR1 SGHVS, CDR2 FQNEAQ. The CDR3 is 15 residues long.

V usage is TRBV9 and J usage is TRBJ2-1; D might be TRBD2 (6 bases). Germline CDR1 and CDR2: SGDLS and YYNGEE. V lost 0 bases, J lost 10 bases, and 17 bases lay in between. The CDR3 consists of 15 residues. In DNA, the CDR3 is TGTGCCAGCAGCGTAGAAGGGCGGGCGGGGTCGGAGCAGTTCTTC. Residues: CASSVEGRAGSEQFF.

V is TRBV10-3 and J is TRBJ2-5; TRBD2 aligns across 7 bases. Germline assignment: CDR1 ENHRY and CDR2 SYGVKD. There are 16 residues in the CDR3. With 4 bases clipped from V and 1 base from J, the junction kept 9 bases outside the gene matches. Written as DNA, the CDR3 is TGTGCCATCAGTGCCGGACTAGGAGCCACCCAAGAGACCCAGTACTTC. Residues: CAISAGLGATQETQYF.

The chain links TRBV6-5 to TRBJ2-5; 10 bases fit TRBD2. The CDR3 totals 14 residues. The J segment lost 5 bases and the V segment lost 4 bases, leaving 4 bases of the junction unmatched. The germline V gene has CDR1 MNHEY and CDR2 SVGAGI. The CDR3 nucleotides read TGTGCCAGCAGTTCTAGCGGGAGCCTGGAGACCCAGTACTTC. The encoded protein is CASSSSGSLETQYF.

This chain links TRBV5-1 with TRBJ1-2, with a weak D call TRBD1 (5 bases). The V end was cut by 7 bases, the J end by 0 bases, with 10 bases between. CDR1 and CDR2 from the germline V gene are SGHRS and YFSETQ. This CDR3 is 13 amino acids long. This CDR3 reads CASGQGANYGYTF. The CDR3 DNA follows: TGCGCCAGCGGGCAGGGCGCTAACTATGGCTACACCTTC.

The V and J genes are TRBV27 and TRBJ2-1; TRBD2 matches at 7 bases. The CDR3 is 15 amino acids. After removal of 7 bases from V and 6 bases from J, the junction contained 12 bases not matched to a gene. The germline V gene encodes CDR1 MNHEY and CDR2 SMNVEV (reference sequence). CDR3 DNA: TGTGCCAGCAATCGCTGGGGGGGGTCGGGCAATGAGCAGTTCTTC. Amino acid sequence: CASNRWGGSGNEQFF.

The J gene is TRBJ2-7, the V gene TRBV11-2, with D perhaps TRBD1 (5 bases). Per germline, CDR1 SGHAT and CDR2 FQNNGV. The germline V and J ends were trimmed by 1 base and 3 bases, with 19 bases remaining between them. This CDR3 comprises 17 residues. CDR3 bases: TGTGCCAGCAGCTTAGTGGGGCTGCCCCCCCGGAACTACGAGCAGTACTTC. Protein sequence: CASSLVGLPPRNYEQYF.

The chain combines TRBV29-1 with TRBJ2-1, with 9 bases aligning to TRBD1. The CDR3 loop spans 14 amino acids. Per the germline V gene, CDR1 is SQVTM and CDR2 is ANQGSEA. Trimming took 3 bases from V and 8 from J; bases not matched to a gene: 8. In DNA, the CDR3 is TGCAGCGTTGACGCGGGACAGGGAATAGATGAGCAGTTCTTC. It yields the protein CSVDAGQGIDEQFF.

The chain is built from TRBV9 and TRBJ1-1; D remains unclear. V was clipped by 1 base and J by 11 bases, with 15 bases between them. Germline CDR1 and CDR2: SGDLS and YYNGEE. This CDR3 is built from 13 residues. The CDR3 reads CASSVTGLGRAFF. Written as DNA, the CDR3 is TGTGCCAGCAGCGTAACGGGTCTGGGGAGGGCTTTCTTT. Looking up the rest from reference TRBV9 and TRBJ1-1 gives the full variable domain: DSGVTQTPKHLITATGQRVTLRCSPRSGDLSVYWYQQSLDQGLQFLIQYYNGEERAKGNILERFSAQQFPDLHSELNLSSLELGDSALYFCASSVTGLGRAFFGQGTRLTVV.

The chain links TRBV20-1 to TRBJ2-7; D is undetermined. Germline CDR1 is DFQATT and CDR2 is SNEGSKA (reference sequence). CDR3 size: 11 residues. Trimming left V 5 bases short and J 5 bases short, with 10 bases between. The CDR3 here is CSAARFDEQYF. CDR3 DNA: TGCAGTGCTGCCAGGTTCGACGAGCAGTACTTC.

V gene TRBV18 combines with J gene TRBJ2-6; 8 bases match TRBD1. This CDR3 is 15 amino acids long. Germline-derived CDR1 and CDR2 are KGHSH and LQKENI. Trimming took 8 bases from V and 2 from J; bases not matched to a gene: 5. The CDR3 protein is CASTSDRAGANVLTF. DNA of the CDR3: TGTGCCAGCACCTCGGACAGGGCTGGGGCCAACGTCCTGACTTTC.